This TCR beta chain was recorded in a study of graft-versus-host responses after intestinal transplantation. Across the study: Transplants were multivisceral, liver-intestinal, or isolated intestinal. Uniformly, recipients were administered anti-thymocyte globulin induction with subsequent tacrolimus and steroids for approximately three years.

As to this clone: The antigen is unknown.

General study results and limits: Some patients had graft-donor T cell macrochimerism, and their allografts showed high graft-versus-host to host-versus-graft clonal ratios. The marrow of recipients harbored GvH clones, and ileum or blood showed some of them first.

From germline, CDR1 is MNHNS and CDR2 SASEGT. Trimming pared 0 bases from V and 2 bases from J, leaving 8 bases between. The CDR3 consists of 14 residues. The method was immunoSEQ multiplex PCR; TCRdb's version includes in-frame clones alone and lacks a portion of them. Of tens of thousands of clones listed, 85% to 90% are singletons. The starting material was unstimulated CD4+ T cells sorted from spleen or lymph node cells, obtained before intestinal transplant. This clonotype originated in a human donor who received an intestinal transplant. The rearrangement uses TRBV6-1 and TRBJ2-7; D is uncertain. CDR3 bases: TGTGCCAGCAGTGAAGCGCCAGTAACCTACGAGCAGTACTTC. Protein product: CASSEAPVTYEQYF.